This T cell receptor (beta chain) was sequenced for a study of T-cell reconstitution after alpha-beta-depleted transplantation in children. The CDR3 covers 12 residues. CDR1 and CDR2 (germline): SQVTM, ANQGSEA. V was cut by 5 bases and J by 2 bases, with 10 bases left in between. A TCRbeta library incorporating unique molecular identifiers was prepared. TCRdb fed the PCR reads into MiXCR, producing one record per CDR3 protein. The sample holds approximately 650,000 distinct CDR3 sequences, around 13% seen once. This clonotype was seen at least ten times. Its antigen is as yet unknown. The study's findings and limits: One year after transplant, T-cell counts and diversity came mostly from newly produced T cells.

The chain recombines TRBV29-1 with TRBJ2-7, with D perhaps given as TRBD1 or TRBD2 (5 bases each). This receptor was taken from a girl under 10 years old with congenital amegakaryocytic thrombocytopenia, due to receive a stem cell transplant. The sample consisted of PBMCs, taken before TCRalphabeta/CD19-depleted stem cell transplant. CDR3: CSVLGEAYEQYF. As DNA, the CDR3 is TGCAGCGTTTTGGGGGAAGCCTACGAGCAGTACTTC.